This TCR beta chain was identified in a study of T-cell memory formation after mild COVID-19 (dated by TCRdb to the early 2020s). For context, the study as a whole: TCR sequence clusters from the two donors were found to be largely donor specific. Longitudinal TCRalpha and TCRbeta repertoire sequencing tracked T-cell clones expanding and contracting after mild COVID-19 in a couple of donors. Two young, previously healthy adult volunteers, one female and one male, were included in the cohort.

Reads for this sample came from an Illumina NovaSeq 6000. Using 5'RACE with constant-segment primers, TCRalpha and TCRbeta cDNA libraries were constructed, with sample barcodes and unique molecular identifiers added in the process. RNA was extracted from every sample with Trizol reagent. Amplification of the libraries took two PCR steps, and the second step added a second sample barcode plus Illumina TruSeq adapters. Libraries were sequenced on an Illumina NovaSeq with 2 x 150 bp paired-end reads. For the original study's pipeline: The reads were demultiplexed and collapsed into UMI-guided consensus sequences using migec v1.2.7. Using mixcr v2.1.11, UMI consensuses were aligned to TRA and TRB V and J templates and then assembled into clonotypes. Expanded or contracted clonotypes were those called significant by both edgeR and NoisET, with noise models trained on biological replicates. For edgeR calls, a false discovery rate-adjusted p below 0.01 and a log2 fold-change threshold of 1 were applied. PCA with hierarchical clustering of max-normalized trajectories of the 1000 most abundant clonotypes was used as exploratory dynamics analysis. Separately sequenced CD4+ and CD8+ repertoires were used to assign a CD4 or CD8 phenotype to each responding clone. TCRdb applied fastp at Q25 and MiXCR to the public reads, then kept only in-frame beta chains. Entries are consolidated by CDR3 protein sequence, retaining the most common genes and DNA. TCRdb, rather than the study authors, made the V and J calls. This sample is represented by about 82,000 distinct CDR3 sequences; 9.5% to 15% of them were singletons. The top ten hold around two fifths of the sample.

PBMCs were isolated by Ficoll-Paque density gradient centrifugation. CDR1 and CDR2 (SEHNR, FQNEAQ) derive from the germline V gene (reference sequence). Here V drops 1 base and J drops 2 bases, and the junction holds 7 bases not matched to any gene. From the cysteine through the phenylalanine, the CDR3 covers 17 amino acids. Of the read, only the CDR3 DNA is kept; its 51 bases are in frame from base 1. This clonotype came up many times. The antigen this receptor binds is unknown. There are no base qualities to consult, and no much larger clone falls within one base. What the authors observed across the whole study: SARS-CoV-2 specificity of the second-wave clones peaking on day 37 was not confirmed. Some responding clones were detected in pre-infection memory, suggesting pre-existing cross-reactive memory T cells joined the SARS-CoV-2 response. Contracting CD4+ clones appeared mostly in the CM and EM memory subsets, whereas CD8+ clones were enriched in EMRA. Clones contracting from day 15 to 85 had balanced CD4/CD8 phenotypes, while a second wave expanding from day 15 to 37 was biased towards CD4+. Only two mild cases were covered in the study, and larger cohorts including severe cases with pre-infection samples were considered necessary.

The chain employs TRBV7-9 and TRBJ2-1; 8 central nucleotides agree with TRBD1. Input material: PBMCs or a T cell subset sorted from them (not recorded which). This TCR was sampled from a man younger than 30 who had mild COVID-19 (a few samples of this study predate the infection). The sample titles of this study are shuffled in the database, so cell type and time point are left out; the donor was told from shared clones. The CDR3 region: CASSLVRRGRPYNEQFF. The nucleotide sequence is given as TGTGCCAGCAGCTTAGTCCGCAGGGGGCGGCCCTACAATGAGCAGTTCTTC.